The 17 T cell receptor beta chains below were found in one sample sequenced in a study of T cell repertoires in cytomegalovirus infection. TCRdb called the reads again in MiXCR, with one record for every CDR3 protein. Of 150,000 to 200,000 distinct CDR3 sequences listed, approximately 20% are singletons. Source material: PBMCs. The source of these receptors is a human donor in good health (CMV status not recorded). Some clones in this sample may be carry-over from other donors' samples.

This clonotype has just a few counts. The rearrangement links TRBV7-3 to TRBJ2-1; TRBD2 matches 9 bases. Germline assignment: CDR1 SGHTA and CDR2 FQGTGA. V was clipped by 2 bases and J by 8 bases; unmatched bases: 7. CDR3 length equals 15 residues. As DNA, the CDR3 is TGTGCCAGCAGCTTAGGGCGGACTAGCGACCATGAGCAGTTCTTC. Translating gives CASSLGRTSDHEQFF.

The chain recombines TRBV2 with TRBJ1-1; 8 bases map to TRBD1. The V gene end was trimmed by 10 bases and the J gene end by 1 base; junction bases not matched to a gene: 5. Germline V gene data show CDR1 as SNHLY and CDR2 as FYNNEI. CDR3 size: 13 residues. CDR3 protein: CATKGQENTEAFF. As DNA, the CDR3 is TGTGCCACCAAGGGACAGGAGAACACTGAAGCTTTCTTT.

This clonotype was seen a handful of times. The V call is TRBV5-1, the J call TRBJ2-7; maybe TRBD2 (6 bases). The V gene's germline CDR1 is SGHRS and CDR2 YFSETQ. V lost 7 bases and J 5 bases, leaving 19 bases between the germline ends. This CDR3 contains 14 residues. For the CDR3, the DNA is TGCGCCAGCTATATGGAGGGAATTTCCCACGAGCAGTACTTC. Translation: CASYMEGISHEQYF.

The chain joins TRBV27 to TRBJ1-5; D perhaps matches TRBD1 (6 bases). The CDR3 spans 17 residues. The V gene lost 3 bases and the J gene lost 0 bases, with 15 bases spanning the gap. The germline V gene encodes CDR1 MNHEY and CDR2 SMNVEV (reference sequence). Here the CDR3 DNA reads TGTGCCAGCAGTTTTAGGGGGGAGACAAATAGCAATCAGCCCCAGCATTTT. It yields the protein CASSFRGETNSNQPQHF.

The V call is TRBV6-5, the J call TRBJ1-2, with 7 bases lining up with TRBD1. The CDR3 is 13 amino acids. The V segment lost 5 bases and the J segment 7 bases; nucleotides outside the gene matches: 7. Germline-derived CDR1 and CDR2 are MNHEY and SVGAGI. CDR3 DNA sequence: TGTGCCAGCAGTAGGACAGGCCCCAGTGGCTACACCTTC. Its protein is CASSRTGPSGYTF.

Many counts were recorded for this clonotype. The chain joins TRBV7-8 to TRBJ2-3, with no clear D. The CDR3 runs 11 residues. Per the germline V gene, CDR1 is SGHVS and CDR2 is FQNEAQ. The V gene lost 0 bases and the J gene lost 5 bases, with 0 bases spanning the gap. CDR3 protein: CASSLADTQYF. CDR3 coding DNA: TGTGCCAGCAGCTTAGCAGATACGCAGTATTTT.

The rearrangement uses TRBV6-2 or TRBV6-3 and TRBJ2-6, with D unclear. This CDR3 spans 17 amino acids. V was cut by 6 bases and J by 0 bases, with 15 bases left in between. Germline CDR1 and CDR2: MNHEY and SVGEGT. The CDR3 DNA sequence: TGTGCCAGCAGCTATGACCGGGCCCTCTCTGGGGCCAACGTCCTGACTTTC. Translated, it gives CASSYDRALSGANVLTF.

In the case of this clonotype: Possible read error: a much larger clone is one base away. V and J are TRBV7-3 and TRBJ2-1, with D possibly matching TRBD2 (6 bases). The CDR3 consists of 15 residues. Trimming took 4 bases from V and 8 from J, leaving 18 bases between them. Germline V gene sequence: CDR1 SGHTA, CDR2 FQGTGA. CDR3 protein: CASSSTSLGTYEQFF. CDR3 bases: TGTGCCAGCAGCTCTACTAGTCTCGGGACTTATGAGCAGTTCTTC.

Note on this clonotype: A junction end diverges from the germline sequence, so it may reflect a read error. This sequence joins TRBV7-2 and TRBJ2-1; possible D gene TRBD2, 5 bases. Germline lookup yields CDR1 SGHTA and CDR2 FQGNSA. The CDR3 totals 13 residues. The CDR3 protein is CASTNGLGNEQIF. The CDR3 nucleotides are TGTGCCAGCACCAACGGACTCGGCAATGAGCAGATCTTC.

About this clonotype itself: At one of its ends the junction is not consistent with the germline gene, which may arise from a read error. The chain is built from TRBV29-1 and TRBJ2-3, with 7 bases aligning to TRBD2. The CDR3 sequence is 13 residues long. CDR1 is SQVTM, CDR2 ANQGSEA, per germline. Here the CDR3 reads CSVALAFTDTQNF. CDR3 sequence (DNA): TGCAGCGTTGCACTAGCGTTCACAGATACGCAGAATTTT.

The chain is built from TRBV7-6 and TRBJ2-3, with 9 bases fitting TRBD2. The CDR3 has 14 amino acids. Germline V CDR1 and CDR2: SGHVS, FNYEAQ. Trimming took 4 bases from V and 9 from J; bases not matched to a gene: 8. CDR3 in amino acids: CASSSSGGPRTQYF. CDR3 in DNA: TGTGCCAGCAGCTCGAGCGGGGGGCCCCGGACGCAGTATTTT.

The CDR3 region has the DNA TGCGCCAGCAGTCAAAGCGGGGGGCCAGATACGCAGTATTTT. It is translated as CASSQSGGPDTQYF. The genes are TRBV23-1 and TRBJ2-3; 9 bases align to TRBD2. TRBV23-1 is treated as an ORF (open reading frame) with a function not yet certain. This CDR3 is 14 amino acids long. V shed 2 bases, J shed 4 bases, and the junction held 1 base outside the gene matches.

The genes are TRBV12-3 or TRBV12-4 and TRBJ2-2; 8 bases map to TRBD1. The junction had 6 bases not matched to a gene; V was cut back by 5 bases and J by 4 bases. The CDR3 is 15 amino acids. The CDR3 DNA follows: TGTGCCAGCAGTCCGTGGACAGGGACCACCGGGGAGCTGTTTTTT. As protein: CASSPWTGTTGELFF.

This chain links TRBV7-9 with TRBJ2-1; unclear D gene. V gave up 5 bases and J gave up 10 bases, with 12 bases separating them. Germline V gene lookup returns CDR1 SEHNR and CDR2 FQNEAQ (reference sequence). The CDR3 is made up of 12 amino acids. Here the CDR3 reads CASSVRLGEQFF. As DNA, the CDR3 is TGTGCCAGCAGCGTCCGCTTAGGGGAGCAGTTCTTC.

The sample holds one count of this clonotype. The CDR3 loop is CASSSILSSTTGELFF. The CDR3 DNA follows: TGTGCCAGCAGCTCGATTTTAAGCTCGACCACCGGGGAGCTGTTTTTT. The chain couples TRBV11-2 to TRBJ2-2; D not certain. This CDR3 contains 16 residues. Germline CDR1 is SGHAT and CDR2 is FQNNGV. V was shortened by 4 bases and J by 4 bases, with 16 bases between the two germline ends.

The sample holds a few counts of this clonotype. V gene TRBV4-3 combines with J gene TRBJ1-1; possible D gene TRBD1, 5 bases. The CDR3 has 15 amino acids. Germline V gene data show CDR1 as LGHNA and CDR2 as YSLEER. V lost 4 bases and J 0 bases, leaving 12 bases between the germline ends. The CDR3 protein is CASSLQKGMNTEAFF. The CDR3 nucleotides are TGCGCCAGCAGCCTTCAGAAGGGGATGAACACTGAAGCTTTCTTT.

This clonotype was recorded at least ten times. CDR3 sequence: CASSDRGSNQPQHF. CDR3 nucleotide sequence: TGTGCCAGCAGCGACAGGGGGAGCAATCAGCCCCAGCATTTT. The J gene is TRBJ1-5, the V gene TRBV7-8; 9 nucleotides align to TRBD1. The trim removed 5 bases at V and 1 base at J, leaving 0 bases unmatched. In germline, CDR1 is SGHVS, CDR2 FQNEAQ. The CDR3 length is 14 residues.